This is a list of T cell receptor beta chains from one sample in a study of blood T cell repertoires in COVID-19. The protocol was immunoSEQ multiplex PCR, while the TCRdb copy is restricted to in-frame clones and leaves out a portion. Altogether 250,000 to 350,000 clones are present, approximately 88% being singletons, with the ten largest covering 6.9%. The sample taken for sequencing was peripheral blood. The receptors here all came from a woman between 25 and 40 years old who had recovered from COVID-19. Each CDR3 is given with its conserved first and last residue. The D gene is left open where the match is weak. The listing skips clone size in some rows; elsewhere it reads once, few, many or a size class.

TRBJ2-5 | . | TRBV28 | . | TGTGCCAGCAGTCGACTCGAAGAGACCCAGTACTTC | CASSRLEETQYF
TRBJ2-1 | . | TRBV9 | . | TGTGCCAGCAGCGTTAGCGGCCAGTCGAGCTCCTACAATGAGCAGTTCTTC | CASSVSGQSSSYNEQFF
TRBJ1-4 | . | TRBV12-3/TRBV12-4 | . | TGTGCCAGCAGTTTAGGCAGGGATAAACTGTTTTTT | CASSLGRDKLFF
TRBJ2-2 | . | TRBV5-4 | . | TGTGCCAGCAGCTTGGTAGCTACCGGGGAGCTGTTTTTT | CASSLVATGELFF
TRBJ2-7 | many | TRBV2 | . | TGTGCCAGCAGCTCTCCCAGGGGAGTCCAGTACTTC | CASSSPRGVQYF
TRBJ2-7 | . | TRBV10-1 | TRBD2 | TGCGCCAGCAGTGAACGGGGGGTGCTCTTTTCCTACGAGCAGTACTTC | CASSERGVLFSYEQYF
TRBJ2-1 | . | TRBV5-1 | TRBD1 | TGCGCCAGCTCCCCCGGACAGGCTATCCGGGTTGAGCAGTTCTTC | CASSPGQAIRVEQFF
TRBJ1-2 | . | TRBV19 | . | TGTGCCAGTAGTCTTTACGCCAGTTTCAACTATGGCTACACCTTC | CASSLYASFNYGYTF
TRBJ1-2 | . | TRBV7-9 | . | TGTGCCAGCAGCTTCTTCACAGCTAACTATGGCTACACCTTC | CASSFFTANYGYTF
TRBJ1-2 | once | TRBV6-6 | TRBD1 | TGTGCCAGCAGTTACCGGACAGGCGAGGGCTACACCTTC | CASSYRTGEGYTF
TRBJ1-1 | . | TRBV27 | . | TGTGCCAGCAGTTTATGGGGCTCGGACACTGAAGCTTTCTTT | CASSLWGSDTEAFF
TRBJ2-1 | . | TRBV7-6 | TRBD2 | TGTGCCAGCAGCCCGCGACTAGCGGGGGGTCTTGGCAATGAGCAGTTCTTC | CASSPRLAGGLGNEQFF
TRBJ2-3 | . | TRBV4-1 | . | TGCGCCAGCAGCCAAGACCCGGGTAGCACAGATACGCAGTATTTT | CASSQDPGSTDTQYF
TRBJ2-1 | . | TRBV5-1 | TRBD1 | TGCGCCAGCAGCTGGGGTCGGGACAGGGGCCCGATAAATGAGCAGTTCTTC | CASSWGRDRGPINEQFF
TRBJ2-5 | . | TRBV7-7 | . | TGTGCCAGCAGCCCCTTGCGGGCAGGGGGAGGAGAGACCCAGTACTTC | CASSPLRAGGGETQYF
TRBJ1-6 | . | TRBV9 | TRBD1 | TGTGCCAGCAGCGTAGTATCCGGGACAGTTGATTCACCCCTCCACTTT | CASSVVSGTVDSPLHF
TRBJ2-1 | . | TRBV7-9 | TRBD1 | TGTGCCAGCAGCCCGACGGGACAGGGGATTACCAATGAGCAGTTCTTC | CASSPTGQGITNEQFF
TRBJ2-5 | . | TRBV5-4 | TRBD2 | TGTGCCAGCAGCCCGGGTGGGGGGGGTGAGACCCAGTACTTC | CASSPGGGGETQYF
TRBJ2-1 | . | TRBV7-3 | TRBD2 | TGTGCCAGCAGACTCCTAGCGGGGGCCTACAATGAGCAGTTCTTC | CASRLLAGAYNEQFF
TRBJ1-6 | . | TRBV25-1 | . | TGTGCCAGCTTAACTACCTCGGGGTATAATTCACCCCTCCACTTT | CASLTTSGYNSPLHF
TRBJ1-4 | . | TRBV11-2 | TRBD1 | TGTGCCAGCAGCCGAGTTGGTACAGGGGGCCTCAATGAAAAACTGTTTTTT | CASSRVGTGGLNEKLFF
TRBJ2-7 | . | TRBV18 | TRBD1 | TGTGCCAGCTCACCCGGAGACAGGGGGCGGGAGCAGTACTTC | CASSPGDRGREQYF
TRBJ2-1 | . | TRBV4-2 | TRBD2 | TGTGCCAGCAGCCTACTAGCGGAGTCCTACAATGAGCAGTTCTTC | CASSLLAESYNEQFF
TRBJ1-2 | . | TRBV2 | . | TGTGCCAGCAGTTTGGCGGCAGCCTATGGCTACACCTTC | CASSLAAAYGYTF
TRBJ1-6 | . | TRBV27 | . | TGTGCCAGCAGTCGTCAGGCTAATTCACCCCTCCACTTT | CASSRQANSPLHF
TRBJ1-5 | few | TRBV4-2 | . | TGTGCCAGCAGCCAAGAGTTAACTCAAGATCAGCCCCAGCATTTT | CASSQELTQDQPQHF
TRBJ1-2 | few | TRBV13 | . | TGTGCCAGCAGCTCTCAGGGTCTCTATGGCTACACCTTC | CASSSQGLYGYTF
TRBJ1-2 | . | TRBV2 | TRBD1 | TGTGCCAGCAGCAGACAGGGGAGCAACTATGGCTACACCTTC | CASSRQGSNYGYTF
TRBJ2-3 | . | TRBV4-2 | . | TGTGCCAGCAGCCAAAAAGCCCTCGAGGATACGCAGTATTTT | CASSQKALEDTQYF
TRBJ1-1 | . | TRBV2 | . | TGTGCCAGCACCTTTCACACTGAAGCTTTCTTT | CASTFHTEAFF
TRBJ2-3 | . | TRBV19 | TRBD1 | TGTGCCAGTAGTATACAACGCGGACAGGGTAAAAATACGCAGTATTTT | CASSIQRGQGKNTQYF
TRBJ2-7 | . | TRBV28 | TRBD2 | TGTGCCAGCAGTTTATCCGGCCTAGCGGAGTACGAGCAGTACTTC | CASSLSGLAEYEQYF
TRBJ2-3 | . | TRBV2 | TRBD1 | TGTGCCAGTAAAGGACAGGCCCTCTACACAGATACGCAGTATTTT | CASKGQALYTDTQYF
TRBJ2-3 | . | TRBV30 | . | TGTGCCTTGAGTAAGCGGGCCACAGATACGCAGTATTTT | CALSKRATDTQYF
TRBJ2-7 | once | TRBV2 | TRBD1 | TGTGCCAGCAGCCGGGACAGGGTTTCCGAGCAGTACTTC | CASSRDRVSEQYF
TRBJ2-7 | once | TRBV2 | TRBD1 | TGTGCCAGCAGTGAACAGGGACAGGGGCTAACATACGAGCAGTACTTC | CASSEQGQGLTYEQYF
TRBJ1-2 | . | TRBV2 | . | TGTGCCAGCAGCCTTGGGAGTAACTATGGCTACACCTTC | CASSLGSNYGYTF
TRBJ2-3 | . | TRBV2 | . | TGTGCCAGCAGTCCGGGGATCACAGATACGCAGTATTTT | CASSPGITDTQYF
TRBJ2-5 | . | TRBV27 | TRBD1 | TGTGCCAGCAGTCTCTTGGGACAGGGGGGACAAGAGACCCAGTACTTC | CASSLLGQGGQETQYF
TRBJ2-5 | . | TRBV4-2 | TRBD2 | TGTGCCAGCAGCCCCTCCGGCGGACTAGCGGGGGCGCAAGAGACCCAGTACTTC | CASSPSGGLAGAQETQYF
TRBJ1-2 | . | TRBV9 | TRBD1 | TGTGCCAGCAGCATCGGACAGGGAGAGCGTTATGGCTACACCTTC | CASSIGQGERYGYTF
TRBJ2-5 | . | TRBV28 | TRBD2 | TGTGCCACCCTTTCCCGCGGGGGCCAAGAGACCCAGTACTTC | CATLSRGGQETQYF
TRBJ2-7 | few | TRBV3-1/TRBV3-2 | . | TGTGCCAGCAGCCGCCGGGACTCCCCGTACGAGCAGTACTTC | CASSRRDSPYEQYF
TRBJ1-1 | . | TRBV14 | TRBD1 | TGTGCCAGCAGCCAAGCGGACAGGCTGAACACTGAAGCTTTCTTT | CASSQADRLNTEAFF
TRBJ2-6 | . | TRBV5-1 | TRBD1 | TGCGCCAGCAGCGACCTGACAGGGGCTGGGGCCAACGTCCTGACTTTC | CASSDLTGAGANVLTF
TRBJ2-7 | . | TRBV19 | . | TGTGCCAGTCGGAGGGACAGTCGAACGAGGGAGCAGTACTTC | CASRRDSRTREQYF
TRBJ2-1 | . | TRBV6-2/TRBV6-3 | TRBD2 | TGTGCCAGCAGTCCAGAGGGACTAGGTTTCCATGAGCAGTTCTTC | CASSPEGLGFHEQFF
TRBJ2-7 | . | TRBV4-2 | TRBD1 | TGTGCCAGCAGCTCAGACAGGGGATCCTACGAGCAGTACTTC | CASSSDRGSYEQYF
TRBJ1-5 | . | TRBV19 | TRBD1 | TGTGCCAGCACAAGCCTCGGACAGGGGGATCAGCCCCAGCATTTT | CASTSLGQGDQPQHF
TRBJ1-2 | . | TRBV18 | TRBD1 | TGTGCCAGCTCACAGGCAGGGGGCAACTATGGCTACACCTTC | CASSQAGGNYGYTF
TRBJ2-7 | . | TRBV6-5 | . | TGTGCCAGCAGTTACAGAACAGGACACGAGCAGTACTTC | CASSYRTGHEQYF